The rows below give T cell receptor beta chains drawn from one sample of a study of T cells in localized non-small cell lung cancer. Profiled with immunoSEQ multiplex PCR; TCRdb holds only in-frame clones, not every one. The sample includes some 55,000 clones, over 75% of them seen just once. The sample here was peripheral blood, taken before any cancer treatment. These receptors were taken from a female donor at least 60 years old with stage II squamous cell lung carcinoma. Both conserved end residues are part of each CDR3. A D gene is named only where the DNA matches it firmly.

J: TRBJ1-4; D: -; V: TRBV7-3; CDR3: CASSLSGSGEKLFF
J: TRBJ1-1; D: -; V: TRBV6-9; CDR3: CASSYYVTAKAFF
J: TRBJ1-5; D: -; V: TRBV11-2; CDR3: CASSFGGNQPQHF
J: TRBJ1-5; D: TRBD1; V: TRBV4-1; CDR3: CASSQEQGASQPQHF
J: TRBJ1-2; D: -; V: TRBV29-1; CDR3: CSAPGPGGGYTF
J: TRBJ1-6; D: -; V: TRBV6-5; CDR3: CASSYSELNSPLHF
J: TRBJ1-2; D: -; V: TRBV11-2; CDR3: CASSLGGVNYGYTF
J: TRBJ2-7; D: -; V: TRBV11-2; CDR3: CASSLSKGVAAEQYF
J: TRBJ1-1; D: -; V: TRBV6-5; CDR3: CASSYLSQGPEAFF
J: TRBJ2-5; D: -; V: TRBV9; CDR3: CASGRGADETQYF
J: TRBJ1-1; D: -; V: TRBV30; CDR3: CAWGNSAEAFF
J: TRBJ1-2; D: -; V: TRBV9; CDR3: CASSPEGHPNYGYTF
J: TRBJ2-3; D: -; V: TRBV6-5; CDR3: CASSYQQPPLDTQYF
J: TRBJ2-2; D: TRBD2; V: TRBV11-2; CDR3: CASSSQLANGELFF
J: TRBJ2-7; D: -; V: TRBV6-6; CDR3: CASSYAGSKSNEQYF
J: TRBJ1-5; D: -; V: TRBV10-3; CDR3: CAISESGTPRGQPQHF
J: TRBJ1-1; D: TRBD1; V: TRBV29-1; CDR3: CSVGFGQGDIRNTEAFF
J: TRBJ1-1; D: -; V: TRBV7-3; CDR3: CASSLTGRETEAFF
J: TRBJ2-6; D: -; V: TRBV5-1; CDR3: CASSPDTRAGANVLTF
J: TRBJ1-5; D: -; V: TRBV18; CDR3: CASSPKVGAGQPQHF
J: TRBJ1-2; D: TRBD1; V: TRBV5-5; CDR3: CASSLFDRGGGGYTF
J: TRBJ2-5; D: TRBD2; V: TRBV5-1; CDR3: CASSRQGLAGGPQETQYF
J: TRBJ2-3; D: -; V: TRBV9; CDR3: CASSVSGTSPDTQYF
J: TRBJ1-3; D: -; V: TRBV27; CDR3: CASSLSGWSSGNTIYF
J: TRBJ1-3; D: -; V: TRBV19; CDR3: CASSPTGPGNTIYF
J: TRBJ2-7; D: -; V: TRBV10-3; CDR3: CAISELWGEQYF
J: TRBJ2-5; D: TRBD2; V: TRBV18; CDR3: CASSQRLAGGPWSGTQYF